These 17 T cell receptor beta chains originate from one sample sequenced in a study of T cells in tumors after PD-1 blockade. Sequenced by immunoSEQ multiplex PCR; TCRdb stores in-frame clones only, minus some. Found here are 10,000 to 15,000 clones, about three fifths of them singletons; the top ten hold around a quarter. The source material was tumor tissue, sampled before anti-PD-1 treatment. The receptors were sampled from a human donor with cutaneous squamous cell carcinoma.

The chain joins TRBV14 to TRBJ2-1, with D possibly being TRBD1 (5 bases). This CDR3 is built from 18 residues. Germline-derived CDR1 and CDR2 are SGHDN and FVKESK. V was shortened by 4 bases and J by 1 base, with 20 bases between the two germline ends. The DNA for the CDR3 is TGTGCCAGCAGCCGCTCGAGACGGGCAGGGTGGTCCTACAATGAGCAGTTCTTC. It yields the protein CASSRSRRAGWSYNEQFF.

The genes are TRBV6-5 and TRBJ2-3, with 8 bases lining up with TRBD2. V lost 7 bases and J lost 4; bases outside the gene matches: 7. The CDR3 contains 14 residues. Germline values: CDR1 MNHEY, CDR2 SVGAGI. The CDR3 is CASKRGLRSDTQYF. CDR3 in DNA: TGTGCCAGCAAGCGGGGGCTGAGGTCAGATACGCAGTATTTT.

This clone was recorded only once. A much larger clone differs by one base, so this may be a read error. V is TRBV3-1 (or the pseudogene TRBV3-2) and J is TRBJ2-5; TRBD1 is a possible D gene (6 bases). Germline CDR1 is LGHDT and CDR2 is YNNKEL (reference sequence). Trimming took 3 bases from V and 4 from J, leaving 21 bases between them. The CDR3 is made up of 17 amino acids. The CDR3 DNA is TGTGCCAGCAGCCACGGGGACAAGGGCTTCCGAAGAGAGACCCAGTACTTC. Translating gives CASSHGDKGFRRETQYF.

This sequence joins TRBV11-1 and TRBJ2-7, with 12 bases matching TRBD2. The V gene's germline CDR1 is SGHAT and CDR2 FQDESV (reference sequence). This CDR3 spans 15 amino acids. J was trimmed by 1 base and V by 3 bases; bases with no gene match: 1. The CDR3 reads CASSFGLAGSYEQYF. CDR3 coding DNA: TGTGCCAGCAGCTTTGGACTAGCGGGATCCTACGAGCAGTACTTC.

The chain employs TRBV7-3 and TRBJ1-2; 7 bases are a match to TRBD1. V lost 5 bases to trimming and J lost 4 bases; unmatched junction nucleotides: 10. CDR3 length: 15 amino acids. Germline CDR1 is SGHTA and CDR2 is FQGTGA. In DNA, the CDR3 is TGTGCCAGCAGCCCGACTCTACAGGGGTTCTATGGCTACACCTTC. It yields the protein CASSPTLQGFYGYTF.

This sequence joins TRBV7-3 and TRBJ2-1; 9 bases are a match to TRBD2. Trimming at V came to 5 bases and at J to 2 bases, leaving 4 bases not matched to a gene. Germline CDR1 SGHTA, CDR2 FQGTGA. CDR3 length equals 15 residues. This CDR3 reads CASSLTSGPYNEQFF. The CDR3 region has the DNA TGTGCCAGCAGCCTGACTAGCGGACCCTACAATGAGCAGTTCTTC.

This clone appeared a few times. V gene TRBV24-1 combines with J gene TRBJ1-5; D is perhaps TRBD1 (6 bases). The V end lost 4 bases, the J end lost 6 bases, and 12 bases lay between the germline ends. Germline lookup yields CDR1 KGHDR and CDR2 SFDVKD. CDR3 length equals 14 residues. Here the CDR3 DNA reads TGTGCCACCAGTGAAACAGGGTATATTCAGCCCCAGCATTTT. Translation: CATSETGYIQPQHF.

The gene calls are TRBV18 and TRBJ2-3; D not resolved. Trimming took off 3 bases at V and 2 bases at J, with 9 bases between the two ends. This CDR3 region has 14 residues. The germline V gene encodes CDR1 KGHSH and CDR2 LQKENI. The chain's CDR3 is CASSPGIHTDTQYF. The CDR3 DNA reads TGTGCCAGCTCACCGGGCATACACACAGATACGCAGTATTTT.

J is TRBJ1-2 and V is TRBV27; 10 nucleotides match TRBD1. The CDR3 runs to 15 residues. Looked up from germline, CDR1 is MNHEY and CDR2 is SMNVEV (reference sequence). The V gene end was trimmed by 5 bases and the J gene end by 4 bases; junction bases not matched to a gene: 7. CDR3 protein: CASSVRQGAGYGYTF. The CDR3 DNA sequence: TGTGCCAGCAGTGTACGACAGGGGGCGGGCTATGGCTACACCTTC.

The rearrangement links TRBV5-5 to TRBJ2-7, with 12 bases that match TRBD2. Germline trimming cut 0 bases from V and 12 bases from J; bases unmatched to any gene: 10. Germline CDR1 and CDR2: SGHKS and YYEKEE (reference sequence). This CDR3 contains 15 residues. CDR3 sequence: CASSLGLAGASLPYF. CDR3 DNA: TGTGCCAGCAGCTTGGGACTAGCGGGAGCGTCCCTTCCGTACTTC.

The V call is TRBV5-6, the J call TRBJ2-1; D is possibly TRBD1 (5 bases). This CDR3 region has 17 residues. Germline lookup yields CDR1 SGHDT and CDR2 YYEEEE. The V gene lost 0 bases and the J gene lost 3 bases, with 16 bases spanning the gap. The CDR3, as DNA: TGTGCCAGCAGCTTGGAATTGGTCGCAGGACACTACAATGAGCAGTTCTTC. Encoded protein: CASSLELVAGHYNEQFF.

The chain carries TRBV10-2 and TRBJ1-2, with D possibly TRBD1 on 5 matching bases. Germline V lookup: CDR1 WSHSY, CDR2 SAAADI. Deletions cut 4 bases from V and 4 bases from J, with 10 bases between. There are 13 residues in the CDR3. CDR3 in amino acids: CASSVRGGYGYTF. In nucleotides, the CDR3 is TGCGCCAGCAGTGTAAGGGGAGGCTATGGCTACACCTTC.

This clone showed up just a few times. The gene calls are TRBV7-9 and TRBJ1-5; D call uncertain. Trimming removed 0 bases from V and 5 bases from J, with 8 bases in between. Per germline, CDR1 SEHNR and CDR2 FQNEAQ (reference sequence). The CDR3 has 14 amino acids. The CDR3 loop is CASSLAAADQPQHF. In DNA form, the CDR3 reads TGTGCCAGCAGCTTAGCTGCAGCAGATCAGCCCCAGCATTTT.

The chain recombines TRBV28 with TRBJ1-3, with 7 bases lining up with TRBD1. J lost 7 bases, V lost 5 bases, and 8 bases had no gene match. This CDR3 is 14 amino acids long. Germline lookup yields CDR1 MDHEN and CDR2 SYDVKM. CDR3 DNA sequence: TGTGCCAGCAGTCCACAGGGGTCCCGGAACACCATATATTTT. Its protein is CASSPQGSRNTIYF.

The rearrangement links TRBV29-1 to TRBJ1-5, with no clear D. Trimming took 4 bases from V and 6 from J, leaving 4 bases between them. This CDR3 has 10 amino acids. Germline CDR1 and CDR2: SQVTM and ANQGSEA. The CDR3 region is CSVGCQPQHF. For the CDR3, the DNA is TGCAGCGTTGGTTGTCAGCCCCAGCATTTT.

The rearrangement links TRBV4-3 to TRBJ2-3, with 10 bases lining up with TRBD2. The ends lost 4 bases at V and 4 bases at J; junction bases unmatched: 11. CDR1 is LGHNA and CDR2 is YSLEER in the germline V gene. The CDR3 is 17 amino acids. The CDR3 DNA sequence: TGCGCCAGCAGCCCTGCGTGGAGCGGGAGGGGCGCAGATACGCAGTATTTT. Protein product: CASSPAWSGRGADTQYF.

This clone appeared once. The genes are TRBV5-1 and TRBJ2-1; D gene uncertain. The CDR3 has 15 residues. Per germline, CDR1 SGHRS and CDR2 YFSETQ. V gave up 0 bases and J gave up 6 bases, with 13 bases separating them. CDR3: CASSLGRITANEQFF. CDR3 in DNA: TGCGCCAGCAGCTTGGGCCGGATTACCGCCAATGAGCAGTTCTTC.